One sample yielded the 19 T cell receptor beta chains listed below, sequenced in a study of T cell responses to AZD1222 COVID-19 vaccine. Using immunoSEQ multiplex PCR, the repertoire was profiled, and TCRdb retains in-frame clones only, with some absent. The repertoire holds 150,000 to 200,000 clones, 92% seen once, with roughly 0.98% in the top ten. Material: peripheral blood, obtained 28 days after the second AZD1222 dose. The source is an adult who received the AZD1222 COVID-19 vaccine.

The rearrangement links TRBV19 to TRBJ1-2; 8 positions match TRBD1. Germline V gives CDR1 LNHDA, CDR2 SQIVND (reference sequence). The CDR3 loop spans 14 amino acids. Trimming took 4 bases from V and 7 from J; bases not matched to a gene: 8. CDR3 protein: CASSKGQAHTGYTF. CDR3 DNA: TGTGCCAGTAGTAAGGGACAGGCTCATACTGGCTACACCTTC.

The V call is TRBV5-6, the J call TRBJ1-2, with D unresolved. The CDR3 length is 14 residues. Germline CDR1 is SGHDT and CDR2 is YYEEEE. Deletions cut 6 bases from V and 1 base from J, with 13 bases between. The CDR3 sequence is CASNPGRNNYGYTF. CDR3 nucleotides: TGTGCCAGCAACCCCGGCAGGAATAACTATGGCTACACCTTC.

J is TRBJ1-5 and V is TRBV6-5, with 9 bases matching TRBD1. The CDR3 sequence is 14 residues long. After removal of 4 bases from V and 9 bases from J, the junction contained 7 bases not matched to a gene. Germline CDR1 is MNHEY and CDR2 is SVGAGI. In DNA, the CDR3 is TGTGCCAGCAGTTGGGACAGGGCTGAAGGGCCCCAGCATTTT. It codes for CASSWDRAEGPQHF.

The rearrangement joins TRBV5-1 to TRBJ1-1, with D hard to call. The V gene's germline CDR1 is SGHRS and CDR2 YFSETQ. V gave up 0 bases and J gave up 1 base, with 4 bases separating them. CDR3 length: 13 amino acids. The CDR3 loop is CASSLDENTEAFF. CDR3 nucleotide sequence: TGCGCCAGCAGCTTGGATGAGAACACTGAAGCTTTCTTT.

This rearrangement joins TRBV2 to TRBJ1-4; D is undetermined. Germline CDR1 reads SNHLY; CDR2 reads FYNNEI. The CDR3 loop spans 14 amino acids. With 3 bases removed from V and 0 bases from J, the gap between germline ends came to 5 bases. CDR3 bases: TGTGCCAGCAGTGATGATGCAACTAATGAAAAACTGTTTTTT. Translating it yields CASSDDATNEKLFF.

In DNA form, the CDR3 reads TGTGCCAGCAGCGTAGCCACAGACGCTGAAGCTTTCTTT. It codes for CASSVATDAEAFF. The rearrangement uses TRBV9 and TRBJ1-1; no firm D call. Trimming stripped 0 bases from V and 6 bases from J, with 9 bases between. Germline lookup yields CDR1 SGDLS and CDR2 YYNGEE. This CDR3 region has 13 residues.

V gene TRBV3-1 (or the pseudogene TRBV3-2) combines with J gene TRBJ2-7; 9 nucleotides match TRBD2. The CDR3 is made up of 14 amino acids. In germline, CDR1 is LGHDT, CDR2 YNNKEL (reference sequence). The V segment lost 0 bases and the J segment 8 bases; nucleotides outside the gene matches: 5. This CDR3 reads CASSQDGLAGKQYF. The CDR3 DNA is TGTGCCAGCAGCCAAGATGGGCTAGCGGGGAAGCAGTACTTC.

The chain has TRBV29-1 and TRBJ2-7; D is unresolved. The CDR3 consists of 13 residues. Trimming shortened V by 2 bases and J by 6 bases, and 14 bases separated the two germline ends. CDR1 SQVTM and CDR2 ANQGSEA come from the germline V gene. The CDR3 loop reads CSVEQRISGEQYF. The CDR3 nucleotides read TGCAGCGTTGAACAAAGGATATCGGGCGAGCAGTACTTC.

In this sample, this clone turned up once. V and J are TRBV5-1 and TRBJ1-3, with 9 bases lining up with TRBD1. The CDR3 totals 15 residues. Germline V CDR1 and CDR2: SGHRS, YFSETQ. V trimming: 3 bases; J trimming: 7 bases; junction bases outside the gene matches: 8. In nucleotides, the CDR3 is TGCGCCAGCAGCTCAGGGACAGGGAGTGGTAACACCATATATTTT. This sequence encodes CASSSGTGSGNTIYF.

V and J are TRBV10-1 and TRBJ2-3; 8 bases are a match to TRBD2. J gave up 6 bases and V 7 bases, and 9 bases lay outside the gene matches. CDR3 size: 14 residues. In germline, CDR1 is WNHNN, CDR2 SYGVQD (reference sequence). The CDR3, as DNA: TGCGCCAGCAATACCGGATCGGGGGGGGATACGCAGTATTTT. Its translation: CASNTGSGGDTQYF.

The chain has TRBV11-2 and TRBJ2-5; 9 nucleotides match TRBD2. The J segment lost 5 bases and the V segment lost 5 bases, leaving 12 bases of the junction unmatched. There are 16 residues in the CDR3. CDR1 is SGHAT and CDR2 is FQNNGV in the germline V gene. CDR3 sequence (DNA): TGTGCCAGCAGCCAGGCAGCGGGGGGCCCCGGGGAGACCCAGTACTTC. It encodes CASSQAAGGPGETQYF.

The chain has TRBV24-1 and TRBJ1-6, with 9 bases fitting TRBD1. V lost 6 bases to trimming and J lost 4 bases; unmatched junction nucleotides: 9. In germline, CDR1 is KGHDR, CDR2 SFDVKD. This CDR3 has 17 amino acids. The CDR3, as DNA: TGTGCCACCAGTAGACAGGGGGATACTTCTTATAATTCACCCCTCCACTTT. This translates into CATSRQGDTSYNSPLHF.

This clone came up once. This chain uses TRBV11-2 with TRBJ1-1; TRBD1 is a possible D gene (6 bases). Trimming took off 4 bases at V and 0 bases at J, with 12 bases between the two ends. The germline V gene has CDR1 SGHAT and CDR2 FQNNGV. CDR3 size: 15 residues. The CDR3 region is CASSWGDTMNTEAFF. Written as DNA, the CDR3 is TGTGCCAGCAGCTGGGGGGACACCATGAACACTGAAGCTTTCTTT.

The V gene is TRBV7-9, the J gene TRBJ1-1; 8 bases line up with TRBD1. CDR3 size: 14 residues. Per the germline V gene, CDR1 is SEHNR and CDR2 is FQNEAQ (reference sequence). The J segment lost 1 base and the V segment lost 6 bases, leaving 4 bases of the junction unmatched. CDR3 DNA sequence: TGTGCCAGCAGTCCAGGGGGCAGGAACACTGAAGCTTTCTTT. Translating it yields CASSPGGRNTEAFF.

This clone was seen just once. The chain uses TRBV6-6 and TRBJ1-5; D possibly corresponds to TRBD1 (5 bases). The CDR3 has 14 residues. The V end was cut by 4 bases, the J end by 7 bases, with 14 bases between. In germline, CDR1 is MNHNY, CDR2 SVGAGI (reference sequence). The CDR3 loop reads CASSFGARGQPQHF. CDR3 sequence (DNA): TGTGCCAGCAGTTTCGGGGCCCGTGGGCAGCCCCAGCATTTT.

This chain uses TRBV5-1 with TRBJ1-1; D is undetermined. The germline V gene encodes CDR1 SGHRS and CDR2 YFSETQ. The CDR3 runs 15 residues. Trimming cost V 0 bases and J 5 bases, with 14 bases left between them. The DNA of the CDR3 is TGCGCCAGCAGCTTGGGGGAGGGATTGGGAACTGAAGCTTTCTTT. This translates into CASSLGEGLGTEAFF.

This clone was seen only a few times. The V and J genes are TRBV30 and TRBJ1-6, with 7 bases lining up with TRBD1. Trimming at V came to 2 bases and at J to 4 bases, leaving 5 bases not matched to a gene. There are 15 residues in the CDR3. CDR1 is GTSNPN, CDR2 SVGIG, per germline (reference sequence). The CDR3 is CAWSYMTGYNSPLHF. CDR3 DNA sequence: TGTGCCTGGAGTTATATGACAGGGTATAATTCACCCCTCCACTTT.

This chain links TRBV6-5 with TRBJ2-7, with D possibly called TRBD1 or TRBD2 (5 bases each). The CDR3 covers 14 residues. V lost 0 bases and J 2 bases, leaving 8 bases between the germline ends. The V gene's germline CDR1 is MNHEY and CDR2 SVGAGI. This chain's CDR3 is CASSYSRGPYEQYF. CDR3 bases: TGTGCCAGCAGTTACTCGAGGGGTCCCTACGAGCAGTACTTC.

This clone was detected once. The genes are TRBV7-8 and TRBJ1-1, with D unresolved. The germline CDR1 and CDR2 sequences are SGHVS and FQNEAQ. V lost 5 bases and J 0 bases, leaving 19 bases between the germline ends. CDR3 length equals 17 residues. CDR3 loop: CASSLDPIPLMNTEAFF. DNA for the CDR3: TGTGCCAGCAGCCTGGACCCAATACCCCTCATGAACACTGAAGCTTTCTTT.